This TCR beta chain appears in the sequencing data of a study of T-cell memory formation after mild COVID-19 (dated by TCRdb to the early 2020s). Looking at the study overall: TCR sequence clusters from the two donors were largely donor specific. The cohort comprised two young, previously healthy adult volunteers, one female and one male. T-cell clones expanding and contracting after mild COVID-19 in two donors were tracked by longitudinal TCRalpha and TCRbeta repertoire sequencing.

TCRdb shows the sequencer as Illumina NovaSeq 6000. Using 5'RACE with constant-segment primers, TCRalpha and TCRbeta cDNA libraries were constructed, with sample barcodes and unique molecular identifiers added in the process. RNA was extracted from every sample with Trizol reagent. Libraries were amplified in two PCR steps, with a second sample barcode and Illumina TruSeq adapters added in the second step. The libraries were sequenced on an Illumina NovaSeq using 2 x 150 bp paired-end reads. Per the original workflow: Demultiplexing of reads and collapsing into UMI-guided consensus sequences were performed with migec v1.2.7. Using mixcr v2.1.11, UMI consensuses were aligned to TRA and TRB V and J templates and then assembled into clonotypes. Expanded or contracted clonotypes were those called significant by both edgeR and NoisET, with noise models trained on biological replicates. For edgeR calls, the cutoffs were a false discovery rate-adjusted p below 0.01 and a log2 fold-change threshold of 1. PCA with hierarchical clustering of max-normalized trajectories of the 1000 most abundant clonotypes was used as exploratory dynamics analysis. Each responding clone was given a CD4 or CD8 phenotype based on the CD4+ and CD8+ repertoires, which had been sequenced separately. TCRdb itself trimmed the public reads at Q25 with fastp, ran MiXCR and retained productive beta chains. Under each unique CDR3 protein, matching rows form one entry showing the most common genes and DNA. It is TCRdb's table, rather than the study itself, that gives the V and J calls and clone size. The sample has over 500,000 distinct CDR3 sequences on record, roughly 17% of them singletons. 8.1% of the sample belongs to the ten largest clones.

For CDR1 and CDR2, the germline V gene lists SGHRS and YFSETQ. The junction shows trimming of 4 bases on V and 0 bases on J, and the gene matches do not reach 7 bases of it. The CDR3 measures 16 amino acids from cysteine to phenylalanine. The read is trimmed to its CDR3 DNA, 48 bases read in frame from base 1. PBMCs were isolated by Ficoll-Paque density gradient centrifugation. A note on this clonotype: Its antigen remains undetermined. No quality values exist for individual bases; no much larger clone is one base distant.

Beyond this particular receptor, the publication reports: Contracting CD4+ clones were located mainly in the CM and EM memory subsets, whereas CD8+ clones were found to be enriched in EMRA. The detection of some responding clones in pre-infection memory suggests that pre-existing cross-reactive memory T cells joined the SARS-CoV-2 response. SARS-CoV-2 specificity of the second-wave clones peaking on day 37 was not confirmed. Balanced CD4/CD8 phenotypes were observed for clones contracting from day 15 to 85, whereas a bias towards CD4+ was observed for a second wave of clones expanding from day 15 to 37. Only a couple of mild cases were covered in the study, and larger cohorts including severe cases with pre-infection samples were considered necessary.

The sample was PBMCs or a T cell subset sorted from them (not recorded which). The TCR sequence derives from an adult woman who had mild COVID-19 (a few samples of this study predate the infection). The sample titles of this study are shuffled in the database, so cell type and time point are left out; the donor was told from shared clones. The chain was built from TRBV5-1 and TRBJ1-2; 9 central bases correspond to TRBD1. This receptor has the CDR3 CASSLGQGATNYGYTF. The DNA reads TGCGCCAGCAGCCTGGGACAGGGAGCCACTAACTATGGCTACACCTTC.